One and the same sample provided the 30 T cell receptor beta chains below, sequenced in a study of T-cell memory formation after mild COVID-19. TCRdb re-derived calls from the 5' RACE reads in MiXCR, one entry per CDR3 protein. Of 40,000 to 55,000 distinct CDR3 sequences listed, more than 10% were seen once; the top ten hold almost 25%. Sequencing used PBMCs or a T cell subset sorted from them (not recorded which). The source of these receptors is a man between 18 and 29 years old who had mild COVID-19 (a few samples of this study predate the infection). Cell type and time point are not known.

This clonotype was detected ten times or more. V usage is TRBV7-2 and J usage is TRBJ2-1, with 8 bases fitting TRBD2. Germline trimming cut 5 bases from V and 6 bases from J; bases unmatched to any gene: 6. The CDR3 consists of 14 residues. Germline V gene lookup returns CDR1 SGHTA and CDR2 FQGNSA. This chain's CDR3 is CASSEGLAINEQFF. DNA for the CDR3: TGTGCCAGCAGCGAAGGACTAGCCATCAATGAGCAGTTCTTC.

The gene calls are TRBV28 and TRBJ2-3, with TRBD1 matching over 9 bases. Germline V CDR1 and CDR2: MDHEN, SYDVKM. V was pared by 10 bases and J by 4 bases, with 9 bases of the junction left unmatched. This CDR3 has 14 residues. The CDR3 bases are TGTGCCATCAAGCGGGACAGGGTATCAGATACGCAGTATTTT. Its translation: CAIKRDRVSDTQYF. The full variable domain, completed using reference TRBV28 and TRBJ2-3, is DVKVTQSSRYLVKRTGEKVFLECVQDMDHENMFWYRQDPGLGLRLIYFSYDVKMKEKGDIPEGYSVSREKKERFSLILESASTNQTSMYLCAIKRDRVSDTQYFGPGTRLTVL.

The V gene is TRBV29-1, the J gene TRBJ1-1, with D maybe TRBD1 (5 bases). The CDR3 is 12 residues long. The germline V gene has CDR1 SQVTM and CDR2 ANQGSEA. The germline V and J ends were trimmed by 7 bases and 0 bases, with 9 bases remaining between them. CDR3 in amino acids: CSGDRLNTEAFF. The DNA of the CDR3 is TGCAGCGGGGACCGCTTGAACACTGAAGCTTTCTTT.

This chain's CDR3 is CATSDYNEAGELFF. CDR3 coding DNA: TGTGCCACCAGTGATTATAACGAAGCCGGGGAGCTGTTTTTT. The V and J genes are TRBV24-1 and TRBJ2-2; D remains ambiguous. The CDR3 is 14 residues long. Per the germline V gene, CDR1 is KGHDR and CDR2 is SFDVKD. The V end was cut by 2 bases, the J end by 6 bases, with 9 bases between.

This clonotype was observed many times. The rearrangement links TRBV29-1 to TRBJ1-2; 7 nucleotides match TRBD1. Germline V CDR1 and CDR2: SQVTM, ANQGSEA. The CDR3 extends over 12 amino acids. The junction had 6 bases not matched to a gene; V was cut back by 1 base and J by 10 bases. This chain's CDR3 is CSVEGPGGAYTF. The CDR3 DNA sequence: TGCAGCGTTGAAGGGCCAGGGGGAGCCTACACCTTC.

This clonotype was found many times. The rearrangement joins TRBV9 to TRBJ2-5, with D possibly matching TRBD2 (5 bases). The germline V gene encodes CDR1 SGDLS and CDR2 YYNGEE. V lost 3 bases to trimming and J lost 3 bases, with 15 bases between them. The CDR3 has 15 residues. The CDR3 nucleotides read TGTGCCAGCAGCGCCCGTGGACTGGTCGAAGAGACCCAGTACTTC. Translation: CASSARGLVEETQYF.

CDR3 residues: CSAPGATETQYF. The CDR3 DNA reads as TGCAGTGCTCCGGGCGCTACGGAGACCCAGTACTTC. V usage is TRBV20-1 and J usage is TRBJ2-5; D ambiguous. Germline V gives CDR1 DFQATT, CDR2 SNEGSKA (reference sequence). CDR3 length equals 12 residues. V was trimmed by 5 bases and J by 5 bases, leaving 12 bases between them.

The CDR3 DNA reads as TGCGCCAGCAGCCCACTCGAGGGGAAGGGGAACACTGAAGCTTTCTTT. Encoded protein: CASSPLEGKGNTEAFF. The gene calls are TRBV4-3 and TRBJ1-1; D perhaps matches TRBD1 (5 bases). The CDR3 sequence is 16 residues long. CDR1 and CDR2 from the germline V gene are LGHNA and YSLEER. The V end was cut by 4 bases, the J end by 1 base, with 16 bases between.

J is TRBJ2-7 and V is TRBV5-1; 7 bases align to TRBD2. V was clipped by 0 bases and J by 0 bases; unmatched bases: 6. This CDR3 comprises 16 residues. CDR1 SGHRS and CDR2 YFSETQ come from the germline V gene. The CDR3 sequence is CASSLDGREGSYEQYV. The DNA for the CDR3 is TGCGCCAGCAGCTTGGATGGCAGGGAGGGCTCCTACGAGCAGTACGTC.

This clonotype was counted between two and nine times. The chain employs TRBV20-1 and TRBJ2-3; D call uncertain. The germline CDR1 and CDR2 sequences are DFQATT and SNEGSKA (reference sequence). The CDR3 is made up of 15 amino acids. V gave up 6 bases and J gave up 1 base, with 17 bases separating them. In DNA, the CDR3 is TGCAGTGCACCTCCCCCCAGCCGGGGCACAGATACGCAGTATTTT. Protein sequence: CSAPPPSRGTDTQYF.

The J gene is TRBJ1-1, the V gene TRBV4-3; no clear D gene. V was clipped by 0 bases and J by 0 bases, with 8 bases between them. CDR1 is LGHNA, CDR2 YSLEER, per germline. The CDR3 is 15 residues long. As DNA, the CDR3 is TGCGCCAGCAGCCAAGATGGGCAGCTGAACACTGAAGCTTTCTTT. This encodes CASSQDGQLNTEAFF.

This CDR3 reads CASSYFLFPAEQLNTEAFF. For the CDR3, the DNA is TGTGCCAGCAGTTACTTCCTTTTCCCCGCGGAACAGCTGAACACTGAAGCTTTCTTT. The chain combines TRBV6-5 with TRBJ1-1, with D unclear. V lost 1 base, J lost 0 bases, and 21 bases lay in between. The V gene's germline CDR1 is MNHEY and CDR2 SVGAGI. CDR3 length: 19 amino acids.

V gene TRBV10-3 combines with J gene TRBJ2-1; D tentatively reads TRBD1 or TRBD2 (5 bases each). V lost 4 bases to trimming and J lost 10 bases, with 20 bases between them. In germline, CDR1 is ENHRY, CDR2 SYGVKD. The CDR3 consists of 15 residues. CDR3 nucleotide sequence: TGTGCCATCAGTGTTGCCGGGGCCGCACAAAGGGAGCAGTTCTTC. Its translation: CAISVAGAAQREQFF.

CDR3 sequence (DNA): TGTGCCAGCAGCACCGGGGACAGGGTCTGGGGGGAGCTGTTTTTT. It translates to CASSTGDRVWGELFF. The rearrangement joins TRBV7-8 to TRBJ2-2, with 9 nucleotides matching TRBD1. The CDR3 extends over 15 amino acids. Germline CDR1 is SGHVS and CDR2 is FQNEAQ. V was clipped by 5 bases and J by 8 bases; unmatched bases: 9. Full variable domain (remainder filled in from reference TRBV7-8 and TRBJ2-2): GAGVSQSPRYKVAKRGQDVALRCDPISGHVSLFWYQQALGQGPEFLTYFQNEAQLDKSGLPSDRFFAERPEGSVSTLKIQRTQQEDSAVYLCASSTGDRVWGELFFGEGSRLTVL.

The V gene is TRBV5-6, the J gene TRBJ1-2, with D unclear. The germline V gene has CDR1 SGHDT and CDR2 YYEEEE. V dropped 4 bases and J dropped 7 bases, with 11 bases sitting between them. The CDR3 sequence is 12 residues long. CDR3 DNA: TGTGCCAGCAGCCCTACTGTGGGTGGCTACACCTTC. Its translation is CASSPTVGGYTF.

This clonotype was recorded a few times. The rearrangement uses TRBV5-1 and TRBJ2-1; D gene ambiguous. V was pared by 5 bases and J by 9 bases, with 12 bases between. This CDR3 comprises 12 residues. From germline, CDR1 is SGHRS and CDR2 YFSETQ. The CDR3 DNA sequence: TGCGCCAGCAGAAATTTAGTCGGTGAGCAGTTCTTC. The encoded protein is CASRNLVGEQFF.

Many counts were recorded for this clonotype. The rearrangement links TRBV7-8 to TRBJ2-3; D call uncertain. Per germline, CDR1 SGHVS and CDR2 FQNEAQ. V shed 5 bases and J shed 5 bases, with 8 bases lying between them. This CDR3 has 12 amino acids. As DNA, the CDR3 is TGTGCCAGCAGCCAAAACTTAGATACGCAGTATTTT. Translated, it gives CASSQNLDTQYF.

The J gene is TRBJ2-3, the V gene TRBV20-1; the D is unclear. CDR3 length: 15 amino acids. Germline V CDR1 and CDR2: DFQATT, SNEGSKA (reference sequence). Trimming took 0 bases from V and 4 from J, leaving 14 bases between them. CDR3 DNA: TGCAGTGCTAGAGATGCCCCTGGCGCGGCAGATACGCAGTATTTT. It translates to CSARDAPGAADTQYF.

This clonotype turned up a few times. The J gene is TRBJ2-3, the V gene TRBV11-2; perhaps TRBD2 as D (5 bases). The V end was cut by 5 bases, the J end by 5 bases, with 20 bases between. Per germline, CDR1 SGHAT and CDR2 FQNNGV. This CDR3 has 16 residues. The CDR3 nucleotides are TGTGCCAGCAGCACCCGGACTCGAATCATTGGAGATACGCAGTATTTT. Protein sequence: CASSTRTRIIGDTQYF.

CDR3 sequence: CASSYHYFGTGPEQYV. The CDR3 region has the DNA TGTGCCAGCAGTTACCACTACTTTGGGACGGGTCCCGAGCAGTACGTC. The genes are TRBV6-6 and TRBJ2-7; D is tentatively TRBD1 or TRBD2 (5 bases each). The germline gives CDR1 MNHNY, CDR2 SVGAGI (reference sequence). The V end lost 2 bases, the J end lost 6 bases, and 20 bases lay between the germline ends. The length of the CDR3 is 16 residues.

This clonotype was recorded at least ten times. The CDR3 sequence: CASSQDSHPKGQPQHF. The CDR3 DNA sequence: TGCGCCAGCAGCCAAGATTCACATCCGAAGGGTCAGCCCCAGCATTTT. The chain couples TRBV4-3 to TRBJ1-5; D is ambiguous. The CDR3 sequence is 16 residues long. V was cut by 0 bases and J by 6 bases, with 15 bases left in between. Germline assignment: CDR1 LGHNA and CDR2 YSLEER.

In its sample, this clonotype was seen many times. The chain links TRBV7-8 to TRBJ1-1; TRBD1 aligns across 7 bases. The CDR3 spans 13 residues. CDR1 is SGHVS and CDR2 is FQNEAQ in the germline V gene. Losses at the gene ends were 4 bases for V and 3 bases for J; bases not matched to a gene: 2. CDR3 DNA: TGTGCCAGCAGCTCAGACAGGGACACTGAAGCTTTCTTT. It is translated as CASSSDRDTEAFF.

The V gene is TRBV12-3 or TRBV12-4, the J gene TRBJ1-2, with TRBD1 identical over 7 bases. This CDR3 is built from 14 residues. The junction had 4 bases not matched to a gene; V was cut back by 6 bases and J by 0 bases. The CDR3 here is CASSQTGTNYGYTF. CDR3 sequence (DNA): TGTGCCAGCAGCCAGACAGGGACTAACTATGGCTACACCTTC.

In its sample, this clonotype was seen a few times. This chain uses TRBV7-6 with TRBJ1-1; the match to TRBD1 covers 8 bases. The CDR3 runs 15 residues. V was clipped by 0 bases and J by 7 bases; unmatched bases: 7. Germline lookup yields CDR1 SGHVS and CDR2 FNYEAQ. The CDR3 DNA sequence: TGTGCCAGCAGCTTAGCGGGGCAGGGGGCAGGTGAAGCTTTCTTT. This codes for CASSLAGQGAGEAFF.

This clonotype has a count of ten or more. V usage is TRBV5-1 and J usage is TRBJ2-3; no reliable D call. This CDR3 has 14 amino acids. The germline gives CDR1 SGHRS, CDR2 YFSETQ. V lost 6 bases to trimming and J lost 5 bases, with 16 bases between them. The CDR3 DNA reads as TGCGCCAGCAACGACCCGGGCAGCCAAGATACGCAGTATTTT. It codes for CASNDPGSQDTQYF.

In this sample, this clonotype turned up a few times. V usage is TRBV7-2 and J usage is TRBJ1-1; D is uncertain. This CDR3 spans 13 amino acids. The V end was cut by 3 bases, the J end by 10 bases, with 15 bases between. Germline loops: CDR1 SGHTA, CDR2 FQGNSA. CDR3 DNA: TGTGCCAGCAGCTTCTCTACGGCAGTGGGAGCTTTCTTT. Its protein product is CASSFSTAVGAFF. Full variable domain (remainder filled in from reference TRBV7-2 and TRBJ1-1): GAGVSQSPSNKVTEKGKDVELRCDPISGHTALYWYRQSLGQGLEFLIYFQGNSAPDKSGLPSDRFSAERTGGSVSTLTIQRTQQEDSAVYLCASSFSTAVGAFFGQGTRLTVV.

This clonotype was counted many times. The chain has TRBV7-9 and TRBJ2-1; the match to TRBD2 covers 10 bases. The CDR3 has 15 amino acids. The V segment lost 3 bases and the J segment 8 bases; nucleotides outside the gene matches: 7. Germline V lookup: CDR1 SEHNR, CDR2 FQNEAQ (reference sequence). CDR3 region: CASSLKRGGLDEQFF. As DNA, the CDR3 is TGTGCCAGCAGCTTGAAGCGGGGGGGCCTCGATGAGCAGTTCTTC.

In this sample, this clonotype turned up a few times. At one of its ends the junction is not consistent with the germline gene, which may arise from a read error. V and J are TRBV7-2 and TRBJ1-1; D uncertain. Germline CDR1 reads SGHTA; CDR2 reads FQGNSA. The CDR3 spans 16 residues. This CDR3 reads CASSLVAGLGYTETFF. The DNA of the CDR3 is TGTGCCAGCAGCTTAGTGGCAGGATTGGGCTACACTGAAACTTTCTTT.

The sample holds a few counts of this clonotype. The chain employs TRBV11-3 and TRBJ2-6; D is ambiguous. The CDR3 extends over 18 amino acids. CDR1 is SGHNT and CDR2 is YENEEA in the germline V gene. The V end was cut by 2 bases, the J end by 0 bases, with 14 bases between. The CDR3 sequence is CASSLTSARFSGANVLTF. The CDR3 nucleotides are TGTGCCAGCAGCTTAACATCTGCTCGCTTCTCTGGGGCCAACGTCCTGACTTTC.

V usage is TRBV7-9 and J usage is TRBJ2-3, with a tentative D call TRBD2 (6 bases). CDR1 and CDR2 (germline): SEHNR, FQNEAQ (reference sequence). The CDR3 is 15 residues long. Deletions cut 4 bases from V and 5 bases from J, with 16 bases between. DNA of the CDR3: TGTGCCAGCAGCTCACGAGCGGAGGGTGGAGATACGCAGTATTTT. It codes for CASSSRAEGGDTQYF.